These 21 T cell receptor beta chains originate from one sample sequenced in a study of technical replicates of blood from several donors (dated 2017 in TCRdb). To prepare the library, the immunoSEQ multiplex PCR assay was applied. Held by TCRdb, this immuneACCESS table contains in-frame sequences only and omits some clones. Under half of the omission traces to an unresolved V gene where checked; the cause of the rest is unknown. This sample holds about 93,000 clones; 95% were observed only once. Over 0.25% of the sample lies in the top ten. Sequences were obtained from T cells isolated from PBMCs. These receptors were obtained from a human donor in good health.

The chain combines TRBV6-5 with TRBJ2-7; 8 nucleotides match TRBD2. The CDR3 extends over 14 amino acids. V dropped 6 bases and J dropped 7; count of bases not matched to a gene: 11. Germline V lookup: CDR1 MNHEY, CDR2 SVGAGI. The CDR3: CASSPNGGGLEQYF. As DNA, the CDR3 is TGTGCCAGCAGCCCGAACGGGGGGGGATTGGAGCAGTACTTC.

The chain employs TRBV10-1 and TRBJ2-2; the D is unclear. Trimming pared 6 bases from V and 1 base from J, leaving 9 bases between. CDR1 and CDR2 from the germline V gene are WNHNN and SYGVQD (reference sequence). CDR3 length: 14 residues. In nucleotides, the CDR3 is TGCGCCAGCAGCGGGTCGATGAACACCGGGGAGCTGTTTTTT. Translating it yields CASSGSMNTGELFF.

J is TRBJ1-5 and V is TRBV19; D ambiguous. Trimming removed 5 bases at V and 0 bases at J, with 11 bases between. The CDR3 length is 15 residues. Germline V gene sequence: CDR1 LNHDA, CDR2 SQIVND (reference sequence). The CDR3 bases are TGTGCCAGTAGTCCCCCCGGCGGTAGCAATCAGCCCCAGCATTTT. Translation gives CASSPPGGSNQPQHF.

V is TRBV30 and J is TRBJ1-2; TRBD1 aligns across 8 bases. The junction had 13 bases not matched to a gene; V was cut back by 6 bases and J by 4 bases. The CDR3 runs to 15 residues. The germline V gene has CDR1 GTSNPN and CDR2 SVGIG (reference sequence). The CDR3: CACRPRGQEGYGYTF. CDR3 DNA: TGTGCCTGTCGACCCAGGGGGCAAGAGGGCTATGGCTACACCTTC. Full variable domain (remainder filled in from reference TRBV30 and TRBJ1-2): SQTIHQWPATLVQPVGSPLSLECTVEGTSNPNLYWYRQAAGRGLQLLFYSVGIGQISSEVPQNLSASRPQDRQFILSSKKLLLSDSGFYLCACRPRGQEGYGYTFGSGTRLTVV.

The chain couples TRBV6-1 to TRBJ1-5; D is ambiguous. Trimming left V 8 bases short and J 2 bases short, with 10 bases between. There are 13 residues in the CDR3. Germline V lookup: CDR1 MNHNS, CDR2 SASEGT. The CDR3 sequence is CASGVERNQPQHF. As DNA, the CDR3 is TGTGCCAGCGGTGTGGAGCGCAATCAGCCCCAGCATTTT.

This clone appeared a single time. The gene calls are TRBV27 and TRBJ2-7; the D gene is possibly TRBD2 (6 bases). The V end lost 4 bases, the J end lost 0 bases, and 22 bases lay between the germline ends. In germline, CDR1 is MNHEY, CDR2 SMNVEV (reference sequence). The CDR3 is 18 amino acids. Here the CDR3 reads CASSYRRRGLLSSYEQYF. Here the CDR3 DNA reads TGTGCCAGCAGTTATCGCAGGAGGGGCCTTTTAAGCTCCTACGAGCAGTACTTC.

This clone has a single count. The CDR3 DNA is TGTGCCAGCAGTGCACAGGGGGCGCATTGGGAAAAACTGTTTTTT. It translates to CASSAQGAHWEKLFF. The J gene is TRBJ1-4, the V gene TRBV6-1; 9 nucleotides line up with TRBD1. Germline CDR1 and CDR2: MNHNS and SASEGT. This CDR3 is 15 amino acids long. The junction had 8 bases not matched to a gene; V was cut back by 4 bases and J by 8 bases.

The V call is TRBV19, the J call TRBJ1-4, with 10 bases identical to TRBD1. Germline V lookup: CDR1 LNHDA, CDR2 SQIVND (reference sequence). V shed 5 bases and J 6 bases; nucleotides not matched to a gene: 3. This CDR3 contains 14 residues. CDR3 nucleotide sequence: TGTGCCAGTAGTCTTGACAGGGGGCATGAAAAACTGTTTTTT. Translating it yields CASSLDRGHEKLFF. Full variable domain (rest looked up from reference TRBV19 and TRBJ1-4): DGGITQSPKYLFRKEGQNVTLSCEQNLNHDAMYWYRQDPGQGLRLIYYSQIVNDFQKGDIAEGYSVSREKKESFPLTVTSAQKNPTAFYLCASSLDRGHEKLFFGSGTQLSVL.

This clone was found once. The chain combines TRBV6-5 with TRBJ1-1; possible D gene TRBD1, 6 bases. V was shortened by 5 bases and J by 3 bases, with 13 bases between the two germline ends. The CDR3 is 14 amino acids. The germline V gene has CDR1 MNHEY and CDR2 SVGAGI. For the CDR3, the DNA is TGTGCCAGCAGTAACAGGGTAGGGGACACTGAAGCTTTCTTT. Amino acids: CASSNRVGDTEAFF.

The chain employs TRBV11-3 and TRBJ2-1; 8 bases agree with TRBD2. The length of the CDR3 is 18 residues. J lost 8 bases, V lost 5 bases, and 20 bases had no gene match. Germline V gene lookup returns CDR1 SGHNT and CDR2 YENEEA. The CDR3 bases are TGTGCCAGCAGCGGGGGTAGCGGGACATTCCGGGGGTTCGATGAGCAGTTCTTC. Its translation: CASSGGSGTFRGFDEQFF.

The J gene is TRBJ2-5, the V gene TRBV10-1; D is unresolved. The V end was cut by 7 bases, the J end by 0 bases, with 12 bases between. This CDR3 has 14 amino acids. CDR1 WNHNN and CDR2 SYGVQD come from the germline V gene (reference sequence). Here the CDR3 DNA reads TGCGCCAGCAACCCACCCGGGTACCAAGAGACCCAGTACTTC. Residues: CASNPPGYQETQYF.

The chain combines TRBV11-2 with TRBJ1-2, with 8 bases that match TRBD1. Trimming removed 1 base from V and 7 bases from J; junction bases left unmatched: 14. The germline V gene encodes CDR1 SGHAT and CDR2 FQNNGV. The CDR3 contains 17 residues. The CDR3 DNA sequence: TGTGCCAGCAGCTTAGTGGGCGGACAGGGAGTATCTGGTGGCTACACCTTC. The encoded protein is CASSLVGGQGVSGGYTF.

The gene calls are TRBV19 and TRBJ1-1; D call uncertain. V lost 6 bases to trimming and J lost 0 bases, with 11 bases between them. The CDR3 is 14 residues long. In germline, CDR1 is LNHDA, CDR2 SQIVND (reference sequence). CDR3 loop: CASSLGVLNTEAFF. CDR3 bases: TGTGCCAGTAGCCTCGGGGTCCTGAACACTGAAGCTTTCTTT.

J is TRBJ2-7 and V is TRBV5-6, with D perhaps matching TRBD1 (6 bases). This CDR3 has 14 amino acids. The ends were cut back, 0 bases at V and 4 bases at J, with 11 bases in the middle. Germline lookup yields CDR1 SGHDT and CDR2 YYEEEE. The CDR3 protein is CASSLETGSYEQYF. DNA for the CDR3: TGTGCCAGCAGCTTGGAGACAGGATCGTACGAGCAGTACTTC.

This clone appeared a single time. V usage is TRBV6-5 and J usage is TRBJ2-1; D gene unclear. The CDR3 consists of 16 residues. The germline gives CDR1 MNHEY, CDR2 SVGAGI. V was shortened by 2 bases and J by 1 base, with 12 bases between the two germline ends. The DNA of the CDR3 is TGTGCCAGCAGTTACGTATTTACAGCTTCCTACAATGAGCAGTTCTTC. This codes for CASSYVFTASYNEQFF.

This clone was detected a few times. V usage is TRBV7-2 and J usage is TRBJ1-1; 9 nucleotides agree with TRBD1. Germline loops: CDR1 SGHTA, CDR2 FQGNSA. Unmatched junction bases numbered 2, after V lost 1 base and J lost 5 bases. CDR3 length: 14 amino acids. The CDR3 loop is CASSLDRGRTEAFF. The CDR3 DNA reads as TGTGCCAGCAGCTTAGACAGGGGGCGGACTGAAGCTTTCTTT.

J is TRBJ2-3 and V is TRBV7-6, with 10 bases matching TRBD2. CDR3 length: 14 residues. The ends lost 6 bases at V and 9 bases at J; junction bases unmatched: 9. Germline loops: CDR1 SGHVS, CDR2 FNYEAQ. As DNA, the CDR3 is TGTGCCAGCAGTCTCAGCGGGGGGGCCGAGACGCAGTATTTT. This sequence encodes CASSLSGGAETQYF.

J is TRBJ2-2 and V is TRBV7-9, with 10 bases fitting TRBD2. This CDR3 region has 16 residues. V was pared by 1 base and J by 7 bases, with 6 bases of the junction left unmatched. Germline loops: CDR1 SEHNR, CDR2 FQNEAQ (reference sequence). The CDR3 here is CASSLGPSGSYGELFF. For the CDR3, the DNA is TGTGCCAGCAGCTTAGGGCCTAGCGGGAGTTACGGGGAGCTGTTTTTT.

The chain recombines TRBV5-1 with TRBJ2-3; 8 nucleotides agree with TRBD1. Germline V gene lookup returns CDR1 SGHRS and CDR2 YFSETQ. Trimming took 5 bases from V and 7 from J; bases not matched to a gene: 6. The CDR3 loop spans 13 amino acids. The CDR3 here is CASRADRGNTQYF. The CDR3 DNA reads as TGCGCCAGCAGAGCAGACAGGGGTAATACGCAGTATTTT.

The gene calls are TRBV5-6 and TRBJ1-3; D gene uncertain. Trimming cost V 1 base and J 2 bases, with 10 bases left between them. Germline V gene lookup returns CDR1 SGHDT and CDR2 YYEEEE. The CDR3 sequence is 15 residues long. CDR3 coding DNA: TGTGCCAGCAGCTTGATATATACAGCTGGAAACACCATATATTTT. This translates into CASSLIYTAGNTIYF.

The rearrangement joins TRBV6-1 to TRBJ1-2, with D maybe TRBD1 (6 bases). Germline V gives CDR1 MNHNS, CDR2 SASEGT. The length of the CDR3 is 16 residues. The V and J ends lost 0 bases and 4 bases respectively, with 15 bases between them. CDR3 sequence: CASSEAHRAYGYGYTF. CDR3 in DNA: TGTGCCAGCAGTGAAGCCCACAGGGCCTACGGCTATGGCTACACCTTC.